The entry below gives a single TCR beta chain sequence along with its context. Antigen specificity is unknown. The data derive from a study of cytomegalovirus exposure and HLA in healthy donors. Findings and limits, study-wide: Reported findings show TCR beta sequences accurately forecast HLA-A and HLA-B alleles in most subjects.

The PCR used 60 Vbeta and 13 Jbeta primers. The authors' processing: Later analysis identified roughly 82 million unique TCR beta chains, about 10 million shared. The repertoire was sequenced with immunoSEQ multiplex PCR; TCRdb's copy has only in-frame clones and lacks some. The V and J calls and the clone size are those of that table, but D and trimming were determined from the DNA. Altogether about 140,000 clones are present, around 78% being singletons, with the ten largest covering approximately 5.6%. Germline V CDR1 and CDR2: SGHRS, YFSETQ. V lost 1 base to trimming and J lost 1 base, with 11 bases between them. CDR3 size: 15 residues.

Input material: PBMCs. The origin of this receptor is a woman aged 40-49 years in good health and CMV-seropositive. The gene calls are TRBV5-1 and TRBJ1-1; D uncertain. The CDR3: CASSLTGTTNTEAFF. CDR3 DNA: TGCGCCAGCAGCTTGACGGGAACGACGAACACTGAAGCTTTCTTT.